These 26 T cell receptor beta chains came from one sample sequenced in a study of PD-1 blockade in classical Hodgkin lymphoma. All trial patients relapsed after autologous stem cell transplantation. TCRdb's table, derived via immunoSEQ multiplex PCR, lists solely in-frame clones and lacks some. Counted here are about 86,000 clones, 75% to 90% occurring once; the ten biggest clones make up 22%. Here the sequenced sample was peripheral blood mononuclear cells (PBMCs), taken at baseline. The receptors derive from a human donor with classical Hodgkin lymphoma.

This clone occurred once. The chain links TRBV2 to TRBJ2-7, with 12 nucleotides matching TRBD2. The CDR3 loop spans 15 amino acids. The ends lost 5 bases at V and 0 bases at J; junction bases unmatched: 2. The germline V gene has CDR1 SNHLY and CDR2 FYNNEI. The CDR3 bases are TGTGCCAGCAGTCTGACTAGCGGGGGCTCCTACGAGCAGTACTTC. Amino acid sequence: CASSLTSGGSYEQYF.

The CDR3 region has the DNA TGTGCCAGCAGCGTAGGGGGAGCGGGAGATAAGTACGAGCAGTACTTC. Residues: CASSVGGAGDKYEQYF. The J gene is TRBJ2-7, the V gene TRBV9, with 8 bases fitting TRBD2. Germline trimming cut 0 bases from V and 4 bases from J; bases unmatched to any gene: 9. This CDR3 is 16 amino acids long. Germline V gives CDR1 SGDLS, CDR2 YYNGEE.

The chain carries TRBV7-2 and TRBJ2-5; 10 positions match TRBD2. The V segment lost 2 bases and the J segment 4 bases; nucleotides outside the gene matches: 1. The germline gives CDR1 SGHTA, CDR2 FQGNSA. The CDR3 runs to 14 residues. CDR3 region: CASSLSGRGETQYF. Written as DNA, the CDR3 is TGTGCCAGCAGCTTAAGCGGGAGGGGAGAGACCCAGTACTTC. Drawing the rest from reference TRBV7-2 and TRBJ2-5, the complete variable domain is GAGVSQSPSNKVTEKGKDVELRCDPISGHTALYWYRQSLGQGLEFLIYFQGNSAPDKSGLPSDRFSAERTGGSVSTLTIQRTQQEDSAVYLCASSLSGRGETQYFGPGTRLLVL.

This clone was detected only once. This rearrangement joins TRBV5-4 to TRBJ2-3; possibly TRBD1 for D (5 bases). V was trimmed by 0 bases and J by 1 base, leaving 12 bases between them. CDR1 and CDR2 from the germline V gene are SGHNT and YYREEE (reference sequence). The CDR3 has 16 residues. The CDR3 DNA reads TGTGCCAGCAGCTTGGAAGGGGCGCGAGGCACAGATACGCAGTATTTT. Amino acid sequence: CASSLEGARGTDTQYF.

The chain employs TRBV29-1 and TRBJ2-1, with D possibly being TRBD1 (6 bases). The CDR3 sequence is 12 residues long. V lost 7 bases, J lost 6 bases, and 13 bases lay in between. Per germline, CDR1 SQVTM and CDR2 ANQGSEA. In DNA, the CDR3 is TGCAGCGCCCCAGGGGTTTCCAATGAGCAGTTCTTC. Protein sequence: CSAPGVSNEQFF.

The V gene is TRBV27, the J gene TRBJ2-1; TRBD2 matches at 9 bases. Germline V CDR1 and CDR2: MNHEY, SMNVEV (reference sequence). V was pared by 11 bases and J by 4 bases, with 15 bases of the junction left unmatched. This CDR3 contains 16 residues. CDR3 sequence (DNA): TGTGCCTCTAGTGGGACTAGCACCTTACTTTACAATGAGCAGTTCTTC. Encoded protein: CASSGTSTLLYNEQFF.

The J gene is TRBJ1-5, the V gene TRBV6-5; D is ambiguous. The germline V gene encodes CDR1 MNHEY and CDR2 SVGAGI. The CDR3 is 12 residues long. V lost 8 bases and J 0 bases, leaving 5 bases between the germline ends. This CDR3 is CASGDSNQPQHF. CDR3 nucleotides: TGTGCCAGCGGCGATAGCAATCAGCCCCAGCATTTT.

The V gene is TRBV27, the J gene TRBJ1-1, with D maybe TRBD1 (5 bases). V dropped 2 bases and J dropped 1 base, with 8 bases sitting between them. Looked up from germline, CDR1 is MNHEY and CDR2 is SMNVEV (reference sequence). The CDR3 spans 14 residues. DNA for the CDR3: TGTGCCAGCAGTTTACCAGGGACGAACACTGAAGCTTTCTTT. Its translation is CASSLPGTNTEAFF.

The genes are TRBV5-1 and TRBJ2-5, with 13 bases matching TRBD2. This CDR3 contains 19 residues. V lost 7 bases and J lost 5; bases outside the gene matches: 20. Looked up from germline, CDR1 is SGHRS and CDR2 is YFSETQ. The CDR3 sequence is CASARGGLAGERLKETQYF. The CDR3 bases are TGCGCCAGCGCCCGCGGTGGACTAGCGGGGGAGAGGCTAAAGGAGACCCAGTACTTC.

The rearrangement uses TRBV9 and TRBJ2-5, with 9 bases aligning to TRBD1. CDR3 length equals 15 residues. J was trimmed by 4 bases and V by 2 bases; bases with no gene match: 6. Germline lookup yields CDR1 SGDLS and CDR2 YYNGEE. CDR3 sequence (DNA): TGTGCCAGCAGCGTGGACAGGGGCGCGGGAGAGACCCAGTACTTC. Its protein is CASSVDRGAGETQYF. Drawing the rest from reference TRBV9 and TRBJ2-5, the complete variable domain is DSGVTQTPKHLITATGQRVTLRCSPRSGDLSVYWYQQSLDQGLQFLIQYYNGEERAKGNILERFSAQQFPDLHSELNLSSLELGDSALYFCASSVDRGAGETQYFGPGTRLLVL.

This clone was seen just once. The chain has TRBV2 and TRBJ2-5; 8 bases line up with TRBD2. CDR1 SNHLY and CDR2 FYNNEI come from the germline V gene. The CDR3 extends over 17 amino acids. Trimming cost V 4 bases and J 4 bases; bases outside gene matches: 14. The CDR3 region is CASSGDLAGPGGETQYF. In nucleotides, the CDR3 is TGTGCCAGCAGTGGGGACTTAGCGGGACCGGGGGGAGAGACCCAGTACTTC. Full variable domain (remainder filled in from reference TRBV2 and TRBJ2-5): EPEVTQTPSHQVTQMGQEVILRCVPISNHLYFYWYRQILGQKVEFLVSFYNNEISEKSEIFDDQFSVERPDGSNFTLKIRSTKLEDSAMYFCASSGDLAGPGGETQYFGPGTRLLVL.

The V gene is TRBV5-4, the J gene TRBJ2-7; TRBD2 matches 9 bases. V lost 5 bases and J lost 2; bases outside the gene matches: 2. The germline V gene encodes CDR1 SGHNT and CDR2 YYREEE (reference sequence). CDR3 length equals 13 residues. The CDR3 sequence: CASRPSGTYEQYF. The CDR3 DNA reads TGTGCCAGCAGGCCTAGCGGGACCTACGAGCAGTACTTC.

The chain couples TRBV2 to TRBJ2-7; TRBD1 is a possible D gene (5 bases). Trimming took off 6 bases at V and 3 bases at J, with 9 bases between the two ends. CDR1 is SNHLY and CDR2 is FYNNEI in the germline V gene. There are 12 residues in the CDR3. The CDR3 is CASRQEIYEQYF. The CDR3 nucleotides read TGTGCCAGCAGACAGGAGATCTACGAGCAGTACTTC.

This chain connects TRBV6-5 to TRBJ2-1; 10 positions match TRBD2. The J segment lost 8 bases and the V segment lost 6 bases, leaving 10 bases of the junction unmatched. The length of the CDR3 is 15 residues. Germline values: CDR1 MNHEY, CDR2 SVGAGI. CDR3 protein: CASRQREGRFHEQFF. The CDR3 nucleotides read TGTGCCAGCAGACAGCGGGAGGGCCGGTTCCATGAGCAGTTCTTC.

The V gene is TRBV7-9, the J gene TRBJ2-7, with 11 positions matching TRBD1. V dropped 8 bases and J dropped 2; count of bases not matched to a gene: 2. The CDR3 runs 13 residues. CDR1 and CDR2 (germline): SEHNR, FQNEAQ (reference sequence). CDR3 amino acids: CASEGQGAYEQYF. In nucleotides, the CDR3 is TGTGCCAGCGAGGGACAGGGGGCCTACGAGCAGTACTTC.

The CDR3 sequence: CASSNRLAGGQETQYF. Here the CDR3 DNA reads TGTGCCAGTAGCAATAGACTAGCGGGAGGCCAAGAGACCCAGTACTTC. The chain has TRBV19 and TRBJ2-5; 13 bases are shared with TRBD2. J was trimmed by 1 base and V by 6 bases; bases with no gene match: 5. Germline CDR1 LNHDA, CDR2 SQIVND (reference sequence). CDR3 size: 16 residues.

The J gene is TRBJ1-5, the V gene TRBV29-1, with 7 positions matching TRBD1. Germline values: CDR1 SQVTM, CDR2 ANQGSEA. The CDR3 extends over 13 amino acids. The V segment lost 6 bases and the J segment 1 base; nucleotides outside the gene matches: 3. CDR3 nucleotides: TGCAGCGTCCTAGGGGGCAGCAATCAGCCCCAGCATTTT. Amino acids: CSVLGGSNQPQHF.

The rearrangement links TRBV19 to TRBJ1-5; no clear D. Deletions cut 0 bases from V and 4 bases from J, with 7 bases between. Germline CDR1 is LNHDA and CDR2 is SQIVND (reference sequence). This CDR3 has 14 residues. CDR3 in DNA: TGTGCCAGTAGTATAGATGAGGGAAATCAGCCCCAGCATTTT. Translated, it gives CASSIDEGNQPQHF.

The chain carries TRBV5-1 and TRBJ2-7; D remains unclear. Trimming pared 0 bases from V and 6 bases from J, leaving 10 bases between. CDR3 length equals 13 residues. Germline-derived CDR1 and CDR2 are SGHRS and YFSETQ. The CDR3 DNA sequence: TGCGCCAGCAGCTTGGATCGTCATTCCGAGCAGTACTTC. This encodes CASSLDRHSEQYF.

The chain carries TRBV7-2 and TRBJ1-2, with 12 bases matching TRBD1. The germline gives CDR1 SGHTA, CDR2 FQGNSA. The CDR3 runs to 16 residues. V trimming: 5 bases; J trimming: 4 bases; junction bases outside the gene matches: 8. The CDR3 DNA follows: TGTGCCAGCAGCGGCGGGACAGGGGGCCTCTCCTATGGCTACACCTTC. Protein sequence: CASSGGTGGLSYGYTF.

CDR3 amino acids: CASSPGHQETQYF. CDR3 nucleotides: TGTGCCAGCTCACCAGGACACCAAGAGACCCAGTACTTC. The chain has TRBV18 and TRBJ2-5; D remains ambiguous. This CDR3 contains 13 residues. V was shortened by 2 bases and J by 0 bases, with 4 bases between the two germline ends. Germline V gene lookup returns CDR1 KGHSH and CDR2 LQKENI.

The chain couples TRBV27 to TRBJ2-5; TRBD1 agrees at 9 bases. Germline trimming cut 5 bases from V and 4 bases from J; bases unmatched to any gene: 5. The CDR3 sequence is 14 residues long. The germline CDR1 and CDR2 sequences are MNHEY and SMNVEV (reference sequence). CDR3 in amino acids: CASSPRQGVETQYF. CDR3 nucleotide sequence: TGTGCCAGCAGTCCTCGACAGGGGGTAGAGACCCAGTACTTC.

The rearrangement joins TRBV7-2 to TRBJ1-3, with TRBD1 as a possible D gene (6 bases). Per germline, CDR1 SGHTA and CDR2 FQGNSA. CDR3 length: 14 amino acids. V was cut by 5 bases and J by 3 bases, with 11 bases left in between. The CDR3 here is CASSLARGGNTIYF. The CDR3 DNA reads as TGTGCCAGCAGCCTCGCCAGGGGTGGAAACACCATATATTTT. The full variable domain, completed using reference TRBV7-2 and TRBJ1-3, is GAGVSQSPSNKVTEKGKDVELRCDPISGHTALYWYRQSLGQGLEFLIYFQGNSAPDKSGLPSDRFSAERTGGSVSTLTIQRTQQEDSAVYLCASSLARGGNTIYFGEGSWLTVV.

The CDR3 loop is CASGGGASRLQQYF. The CDR3 DNA reads TGCGCCAGCGGGGGTGGCGCCTCACGCCTCCAGCAGTACTTC. J is TRBJ2-7 and V is TRBV10-2; possibly TRBD1 or TRBD2 for D (5 bases each). CDR1 is WSHSY, CDR2 SAAADI, per germline. Between the trimmed V and J ends, which lost 8 bases and 8 bases, there was a span of 22 bases. The CDR3 contains 14 residues.

This clone has only a few counts. The J gene is TRBJ2-1, the V gene TRBV19; 10 nucleotides line up with TRBD1. CDR1 is LNHDA and CDR2 is SQIVND in the germline V gene (reference sequence). The J segment lost 7 bases and the V segment lost 3 bases, leaving 3 bases of the junction unmatched. The CDR3 runs to 14 residues. CDR3 region: CASSIGQGVNEQFF. The CDR3 nucleotides read TGTGCCAGTAGTATTGGACAGGGGGTTAATGAGCAGTTCTTC.

The rearrangement links TRBV6-1 to TRBJ2-7, with 8 bases aligning to TRBD1. Trimming at V came to 2 bases and at J to 3 bases, leaving 9 bases not matched to a gene. Germline lookup yields CDR1 MNHNS and CDR2 SASEGT. This CDR3 region has 16 residues. The CDR3 sequence is CASSETARQGIYEQYF. The CDR3 DNA follows: TGTGCCAGCAGTGAAACCGCTCGACAGGGGATCTACGAGCAGTACTTC.